The 16 T cell receptor beta chains below come from one sample, sequenced in a study of T cell repertoires in cytomegalovirus infection. TCRdb redid the calling of the reads with MiXCR, one entry per CDR3 protein. Among some 270,000 distinct CDR3 sequences listed, approximately 15% were seen once. The specimen was CD8+ T cells from PBMCs. The receptors here all came from a human donor in good health (CMV status not recorded). Some clones in this sample may be carry-over from other donors' samples.

This chain links TRBV6-6 with TRBJ2-1; the D gene could be TRBD1 or TRBD2 (5 bases each). Germline V gene lookup returns CDR1 MNHNY and CDR2 SVGAGI (reference sequence). V shed 2 bases and J shed 4 bases, with 12 bases lying between them. This CDR3 contains 15 residues. CDR3 nucleotide sequence: TGTGCCAGCAGTTACGGGGAAGGGGAGTACAATGAGCAGTTCTTC. As protein: CASSYGEGEYNEQFF.

This clonotype was detected many times. This chain uses TRBV12-3 or TRBV12-4 with TRBJ2-3; D not certain. CDR3 length: 14 amino acids. V was pared by 2 bases and J by 0 bases, with 6 bases between. In DNA, the CDR3 is TGTGCCAGCAGTTTATCTGCTAGCACAGATACGCAGTATTTT. Amino acid sequence: CASSLSASTDTQYF.

This clonotype was counted only a few times. The V call is TRBV6-4, the J call TRBJ2-2; D ambiguous. V was shortened by 3 bases and J by 5 bases, with 7 bases between the two germline ends. The CDR3 totals 13 residues. The germline CDR1 and CDR2 sequences are MRHNA and SNTAGT. The CDR3 nucleotides are TGTGCCAGCAGTGATACGGGTACCGGGGAGCTGTTTTTT. This translates into CASSDTGTGELFF.

A few counts support this clonotype. The rearrangement uses TRBV20-1 and TRBJ2-1, with a possible D match to TRBD2 (6 bases). The CDR3 extends over 15 amino acids. Germline V CDR1 and CDR2: DFQATT, SNEGSKA (reference sequence). Trimming shortened V by 0 bases and J by 7 bases, and 16 bases separated the two germline ends. The CDR3 loop reads CSARDSGGARNEQFF. As DNA, the CDR3 is TGCAGTGCTAGAGATAGCGGAGGGGCCAGGAATGAGCAGTTCTTC.

The gene calls are TRBV2 and TRBJ1-1; unclear D gene. With 6 bases removed from V and 7 bases from J, the gap between germline ends came to 6 bases. Germline V CDR1 and CDR2: SNHLY, FYNNEI. The CDR3 consists of 10 residues. The CDR3 is CASRGSEAFF. DNA for the CDR3: TGTGCCAGCAGGGGGAGTGAAGCTTTCTTT.

V and J are TRBV20-1 and TRBJ2-3, with 16 bases lining up with TRBD2. CDR1 is DFQATT, CDR2 SNEGSKA, per germline (reference sequence). Germline trimming cut 6 bases from V and 6 bases from J; bases unmatched to any gene: 12. The CDR3 contains 17 residues. CDR3 sequence (DNA): TGCAGTGCAACACCAGCAGGGACTAGCGGGGGGGTGGATACGCAGTATTTT. Amino acid sequence: CSATPAGTSGGVDTQYF.

This clonotype showed up just a few times. The chain uses TRBV7-9 and TRBJ2-1; the D call may be TRBD1 or TRBD2 (5 bases each). The V gene's germline CDR1 is SEHNR and CDR2 FQNEAQ (reference sequence). The CDR3 is 15 amino acids. The ends were cut back, 3 bases at V and 4 bases at J, with 13 bases in the middle. In DNA form, the CDR3 reads TGTGCCAGCAGCTTCGGGGCCCTACAATACAATGAGCAGTTCTTC. Its protein product is CASSFGALQYNEQFF. Full variable domain (rest looked up from reference TRBV7-9 and TRBJ2-1): DTGVSQNPRHKITKRGQNVTFRCDPISEHNRLYWYRQTLGQGPEFLTYFQNEAQLEKSRLLSDRFSAERPKGSFSTLEIQRTEQGDSAMYLCASSFGALQYNEQFFGPGTRLTVL.

V is TRBV6-2 or TRBV6-3 and J is TRBJ1-2; D is unclear. The CDR3 consists of 14 residues. Trimming took off 5 bases at V and 3 bases at J, with 13 bases between the two ends. Looked up from germline, CDR1 is MNHEY and CDR2 is SVGEGT. Here the CDR3 reads CASSPRRRDYGYTF. DNA for the CDR3: TGTGCCAGCAGTCCGAGGAGGCGCGACTATGGCTACACCTTC.

This clonotype has just a few counts. V usage is TRBV29-1 and J usage is TRBJ1-2, with D uncertain. V shed 2 bases and J shed 1 base, with 11 bases lying between them. The CDR3 length is 14 residues. Germline V gene sequence: CDR1 SQVTM, CDR2 ANQGSEA. The CDR3 region has the DNA TGCAGCGTTGAATCAGCCGAGCTTAACTATGGCTACACCTTC. Protein: CSVESAELNYGYTF.

This clonotype was seen a few times. The chain joins TRBV7-9 to TRBJ2-1; the D is unclear. The germline gives CDR1 SEHNR, CDR2 FQNEAQ (reference sequence). Trimming shortened V by 5 bases and J by 0 bases, and 17 bases separated the two germline ends. This CDR3 is 17 amino acids long. The CDR3 loop reads CASSLPAGGSSYNEQFF. DNA of the CDR3: TGTGCCAGCAGCCTACCGGCCGGCGGAAGCTCCTACAATGAGCAGTTCTTC. The complete variable domain, with remaining parts taken from reference TRBV7-9 and TRBJ2-1, reads DTGVSQNPRHKITKRGQNVTFRCDPISEHNRLYWYRQTLGQGPEFLTYFQNEAQLEKSRLLSDRFSAERPKGSFSTLEIQRTEQGDSAMYLCASSLPAGGSSYNEQFFGPGTRLTVL.

V usage is TRBV29-1 and J usage is TRBJ1-2; a possible D gene is TRBD1 (6 bases). CDR3 size: 12 residues. Per the germline V gene, CDR1 is SQVTM and CDR2 is ANQGSEA. V lost 5 bases, J lost 4 bases, and 11 bases lay in between. The DNA for the CDR3 is TGCAGCGTTCTACAGGGAGTCTATGGCTACACCTTC. It is translated as CSVLQGVYGYTF.

The sample holds many counts of this clonotype. The V gene is TRBV4-1, the J gene TRBJ2-3; 9 positions agree with TRBD2. Losses at the gene ends were 2 bases for V and 3 bases for J; bases not matched to a gene: 3. The length of the CDR3 is 15 residues. Germline CDR1 MGHRA, CDR2 YSYEKL. The chain's CDR3 is CASSQWTSATDTQYF. As DNA, the CDR3 is TGCGCCAGCAGCCAATGGACTAGCGCTACAGATACGCAGTATTTT.

This clonotype was counted only a few times. The chain uses TRBV6-5 and TRBJ2-6; D may be TRBD2 (6 bases). V lost 1 base and J lost 2, with 6 bases in between. Germline CDR1 is MNHEY and CDR2 is SVGAGI. The CDR3 covers 15 residues. This CDR3 reads CASSYWGAGANVLTF. DNA of the CDR3: TGTGCCAGCAGTTACTGGGGGGCTGGGGCCAACGTCCTGACTTTC.

V usage is TRBV29-1 and J usage is TRBJ1-5; 9 bases match TRBD1. Germline lookup yields CDR1 SQVTM and CDR2 ANQGSEA. The CDR3 has 13 residues. The J segment lost 3 bases and the V segment lost 7 bases, leaving 4 bases of the junction unmatched. Here the CDR3 reads CSARTGDNQPQHF. CDR3 DNA sequence: TGCAGCGCTAGGACAGGGGACAATCAGCCCCAGCATTTT.

This chain uses TRBV7-9 with TRBJ1-2; TRBD1 agrees at 7 bases. After removal of 5 bases from V and 8 bases from J, the junction contained 5 bases not matched to a gene. The CDR3 runs to 12 residues. Germline loops: CDR1 SEHNR, CDR2 FQNEAQ (reference sequence). The CDR3 DNA reads TGTGCCAGCAGCCCGACAGGGAACGGCTACACCTTC. The encoded protein is CASSPTGNGYTF.

V gene TRBV19 combines with J gene TRBJ1-4; 9 nucleotides agree with TRBD1. The length of the CDR3 is 15 residues. Per germline, CDR1 LNHDA and CDR2 SQIVND (reference sequence). The V and J ends lost 8 bases and 6 bases, in that order; junction bases with no gene match: 10. The CDR3 loop is CASEQGARMDEKLFF. CDR3 nucleotide sequence: TGTGCCAGTGAACAGGGGGCGCGGATGGATGAAAAACTGTTTTTT.